This T cell receptor beta chain was recovered during a study of T-cell memory formation after mild COVID-19 (dated by TCRdb to the early 2020s). Describing the broader study: TCR sequence clusters from the two donors were largely donor specific. In a couple of donors, T-cell clones that expanded and contracted after mild COVID-19 were tracked by sequencing TCRalpha and TCRbeta repertoires over time. Two young, previously healthy adult volunteers, one female and one male, were included in the cohort.

The study at large found these results: Contracting CD4+ clones turned up mainly in the CM and EM memory subsets, whereas EMRA was where CD8+ clones were enriched. Only two mild cases were covered by the study, and larger cohorts that include severe cases with pre-infection samples were considered necessary. SARS-CoV-2 specificity was not confirmed for the second-wave clones peaking on day 37. Some responding clones were found in pre-infection memory, which suggests that pre-existing cross-reactive memory T cells took part in the SARS-CoV-2 response. From day 15 to 85, contracting clones showed balanced CD4/CD8 phenotypes, whereas a second wave of clones that expanded from day 15 to 37 leaned towards CD4+.

This clonotype was counted only a few times. No cognate antigen has been identified for it. No base quality information exists; no much larger clone differs at one position. CDR1 and CDR2 are drawn from the germline V gene: SGHRS, YFSETQ. From its cysteine to its phenylalanine, the CDR3 spans 13 amino acids. Only the CDR3 portion is preserved as DNA: 39 bases, with reading frame beginning at the first base. V is pared back by 2 bases and J by 3 bases, with 8 bases lying between the germline termini. The sequencer listed for this sample is Illumina NovaSeq 6000. cDNA libraries for TCRalpha and TCRbeta were prepared by 5'RACE using constant-segment primers, with sample barcodes and unique molecular identifiers added. RNA was extracted from every sample with Trizol reagent. The libraries were amplified in two PCR steps, and the second step added a second sample barcode and Illumina TruSeq adapters. The libraries were sequenced on an Illumina NovaSeq using 2 x 150 bp paired-end reads. Under the source paper's analysis protocol: Reads were demultiplexed and collapsed into UMI-guided consensus sequences with migec v1.2.7. Using mixcr v2.1.11, UMI consensuses were aligned to TRA and TRB V and J templates and then assembled into clonotypes. Clonotypes were classified as expanded or contracted when called significant by both edgeR and NoisET, with noise models trained on biological replicates. edgeR calls used a false discovery rate-adjusted p below 0.01 and a log2 fold-change threshold of 1. As an exploratory analysis of dynamics, max-normalized trajectories of the 1000 most abundant clonotypes were examined by PCA with hierarchical clustering. Each responding clone was given a CD4 or CD8 phenotype based on the CD4+ and CD8+ repertoires, which had been sequenced separately. TCRdb ran its own pipeline on the public reads, namely fastp trimming at Q25 and MiXCR clone calling, and kept in-frame beta chains. Here each entry gathers all rows of one CDR3 protein and keeps the most common genes and DNA. TCRdb's processing, not the authors' own work, is the source of the V and J calls. In this sample the table shows 550,000 to 650,000 distinct CDR3 sequences, 17% of which occur a single time. The leading ten clones occupy about 8.1% of the sample.

Ficoll-Paque density gradient centrifugation was the method used to isolate PBMCs. Sequenced: PBMCs or a T cell subset sorted from them (not recorded which). The chain joins TRBV5-1 to TRBJ1-2; no D gene can be assigned with confidence. This TCR was sampled from an adult woman who had mild COVID-19 (a few samples of this study predate the infection). The sample titles of this study are shuffled in the database, so cell type and time point are left out; the donor was told from shared clones. The encoded CDR3 is CASSFQADYGYTF. The DNA reads TGCGCCAGCAGCTTCCAGGCTGACTATGGCTACACCTTC.